This T cell receptor beta chain comes out of a study of prognosis after radiotherapy for stage I lung cancer. The TCR beta CDR3 region was amplified from genomic DNA, with two rounds of multiplex PCR being used for the amplification. Each TRBV and TRBJ gene had its own primer in the first PCR round. One entry per CDR3 protein results from TCRdb running MiXCR on the multiplex PCR reads. There are around 14,000 distinct CDR3 sequences in the sample; around 27% occur only once, and about an eighth lies in the top ten. The germline CDR1 and CDR2 sequences are DFQATT and SNEGSKA (reference sequence). Trimming removed 6 bases from V and 6 bases from J, with 11 bases in between. CDR3 size: 11 residues. This clonotype was counted at least ten times. Around 5.9 milliliters of peripheral blood were drawn at each of two time points.

The chain carries TRBV20-1 and TRBJ1-2; unclear D gene. This TCR came from a donor of 50 years or more with non-small cell lung cancer. The sample in question was PBMCs, obtained before or after stereotactic body radiation therapy (not recorded which). CDR3 bases: TGCAGTGCAAGTCTGGGCGATGGCTACACCTTC. It translates to CSASLGDGYTF.